This T cell receptor (beta chain) was documented in a study of blood T cell repertoires in COVID-19. Study details: Samples representing acute and convalescent COVID-19 were sourced from the United States, Italy and Spain.

Germline assignment: CDR1 MDHEN and CDR2 SYDVKM. The CDR3 length is 14 residues. The V and J ends lost 10 bases and 3 bases, in that order; junction bases with no gene match: 4. Per the authors' pipeline: Estimation of nucleated cell counts was performed using reference gene primer amplification. Here immunoSEQ multiplex PCR was the method, and the copy in TCRdb shows in-frame clones only, minus some. V and J calls and clone size are given by that table; D and trimming were obtained from the DNA. The table records about 150,000 clones, approximately 83% of them present only once. Sequenced: peripheral blood. This TCR came from a woman aged 55-70 years with COVID-19, enrolled during active disease. The gene calls are TRBV28 and TRBJ2-1; TRBD2 matches 12 bases. The CDR3 bases are TGTGCCACCGAACTAGCGGGGGGCTACAATGAGCAGTTCTTC. This gives the protein CATELAGGYNEQFF. Drawing the rest from reference TRBV28 and TRBJ2-1, the complete variable domain is DVKVTQSSRYLVKRTGEKVFLECVQDMDHENMFWYRQDPGLGLRLIYFSYDVKMKEKGDIPEGYSVSREKKERFSLILESASTNQTSMYLCATELAGGYNEQFFGPGTRLTVL.